This TCR beta chain was captured by sequencing in a study of Ad26.COV2.S vaccination and SARS-CoV-2 variants. The wider study: Ad26.COV2.S shots went into the muscle once or twice, 56 days apart. General observations from the study: With respect to non-spike TCR breadth, vaccine and placebo recipients were similar. Placebo recipients showed lower spike-specific TCR breadth than vaccinees.

Germline V gene lookup returns CDR1 MNHEY and CDR2 SVGAGI. This CDR3 is 14 amino acids long. V was shortened by 10 bases and J by 5 bases, with 18 bases between the two germline ends. Here immunoSEQ multiplex PCR was the method, and the copy in TCRdb shows in-frame clones only, minus some. The sample records about 410,000 clones, around 85% being singletons. Treatment meaning: approximately 18 received Ad26.COV2.S at low or high dose, single or two shots; about 5 received placebo; per-sample allocation not given. The samples date from day 63 after the first vaccine or placebo injection. The study used a vaccine consisting of an Ad26 vector that expressed Wuhan-strain SARS-CoV-2 spike. Remarks on this clone: The antigen is not known.

The chain has TRBV6-5 and TRBJ2-1, with D perhaps matching TRBD1 (6 bases). The receptor was derived from a person aged 18-60 years who received the Ad26.COV2.S COVID-19 vaccine or a placebo. Sample: peripheral blood, taken in a trial of Ad26.COV2.S vaccine versus placebo. The CDR3 sequence: CATGLRDTDNEQFF. The CDR3, as DNA: TGTGCCACTGGACTCCGGGACACCGACAATGAGCAGTTCTTC.